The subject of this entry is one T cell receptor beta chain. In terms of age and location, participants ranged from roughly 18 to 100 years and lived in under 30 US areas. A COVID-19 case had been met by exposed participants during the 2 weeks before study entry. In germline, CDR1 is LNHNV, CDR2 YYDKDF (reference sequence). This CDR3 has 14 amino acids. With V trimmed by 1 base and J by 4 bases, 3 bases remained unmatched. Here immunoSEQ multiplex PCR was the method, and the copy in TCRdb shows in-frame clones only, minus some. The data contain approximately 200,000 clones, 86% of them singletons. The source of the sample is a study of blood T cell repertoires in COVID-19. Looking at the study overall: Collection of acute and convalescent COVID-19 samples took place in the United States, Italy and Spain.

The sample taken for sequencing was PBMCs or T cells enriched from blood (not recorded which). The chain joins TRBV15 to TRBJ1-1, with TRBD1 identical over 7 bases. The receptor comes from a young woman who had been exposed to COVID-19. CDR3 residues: CATSRGTGVTEAFF. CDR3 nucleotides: TGTGCCACCAGCAGAGGTACAGGGGTCACTGAAGCTTTCTTT.